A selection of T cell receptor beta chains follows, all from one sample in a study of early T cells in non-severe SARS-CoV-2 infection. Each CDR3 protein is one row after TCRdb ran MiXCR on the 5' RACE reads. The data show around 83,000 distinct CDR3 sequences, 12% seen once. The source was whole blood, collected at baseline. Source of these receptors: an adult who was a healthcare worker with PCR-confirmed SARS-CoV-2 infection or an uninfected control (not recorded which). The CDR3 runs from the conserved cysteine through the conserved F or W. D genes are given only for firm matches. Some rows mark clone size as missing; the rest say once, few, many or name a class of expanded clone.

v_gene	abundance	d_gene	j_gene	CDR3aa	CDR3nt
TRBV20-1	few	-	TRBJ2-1	CSAHRDSRTYNEQFF	TGCAGTGCTCATAGGGACTCTCGGACGTACAATGAGCAGTTCTTC
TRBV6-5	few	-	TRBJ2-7	CASSYRGTGTYEQYF	TGTGCCAGCAGTTACAGAGGGACGGGTACCTACGAGCAGTACTTC
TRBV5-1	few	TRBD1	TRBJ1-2	CASSSQDRDGYTF	TGCGCCAGCAGCTCTCAGGACAGGGATGGCTACACCTTC
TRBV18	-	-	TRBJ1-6	CASSPSIDSPLHF	TGTGCCAGCTCACCATCAATAGATTCACCCCTCCACTTT
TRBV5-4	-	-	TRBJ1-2	CASSPDQGFYGYTF	TGTGCCAGCAGCCCCGACCAGGGGTTTTATGGCTACACCTTC
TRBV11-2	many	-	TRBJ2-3	CASSLISDTQYF	TGTGCCAGCAGCTTAATCTCAGATACGCAGTATTTT
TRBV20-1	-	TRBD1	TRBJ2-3	CSAREQGSGTDTQYF	TGCAGTGCTAGGGAACAGGGGAGCGGCACAGATACGCAGTATTTT
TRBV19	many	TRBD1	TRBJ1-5	CASSSGQGYNQPQHF	TGTGCCAGTAGTTCCGGACAGGGCTACAATCAGCCCCAGCATTTT
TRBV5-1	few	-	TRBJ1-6	CASRRDSSYNSPLHF	TGCGCCAGTCGACGGGATAGCTCCTATAATTCACCCCTCCACTTT
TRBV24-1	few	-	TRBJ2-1	CATSEPGTATYNEQFF	TGTGCCACCAGTGAACCCGGGACGGCCACCTACAATGAGCAGTTCTTC
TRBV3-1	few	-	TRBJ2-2	CASSQDLLDRFTGELFF	TGTGCCAGCAGCCAAGATCTGCTGGACCGGTTCACCGGGGAGCTGTTTTTT
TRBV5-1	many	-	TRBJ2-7	CASSAGRDEQYF	TGCGCCAGCAGTGCAGGGCGCGACGAGCAGTACTTC